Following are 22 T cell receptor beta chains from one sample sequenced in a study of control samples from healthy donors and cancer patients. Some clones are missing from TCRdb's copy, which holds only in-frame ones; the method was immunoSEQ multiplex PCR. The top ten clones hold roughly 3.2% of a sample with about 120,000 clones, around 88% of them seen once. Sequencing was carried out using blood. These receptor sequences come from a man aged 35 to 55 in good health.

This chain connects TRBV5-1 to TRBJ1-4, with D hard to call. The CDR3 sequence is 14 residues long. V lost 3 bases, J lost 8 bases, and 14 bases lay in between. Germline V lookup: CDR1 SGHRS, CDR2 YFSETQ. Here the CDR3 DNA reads TGCGCCAGCAGCTCCACACCCACGAAGGAAAAACTGTTTTTT. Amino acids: CASSSTPTKEKLFF.

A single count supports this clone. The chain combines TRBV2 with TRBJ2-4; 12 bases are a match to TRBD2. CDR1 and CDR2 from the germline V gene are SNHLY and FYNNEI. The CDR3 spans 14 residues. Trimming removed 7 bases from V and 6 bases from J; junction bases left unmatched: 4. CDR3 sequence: CASNQLAGGNIQYF. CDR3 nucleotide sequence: TGTGCCAGCAACCAACTAGCGGGGGGAAACATTCAGTACTTC.

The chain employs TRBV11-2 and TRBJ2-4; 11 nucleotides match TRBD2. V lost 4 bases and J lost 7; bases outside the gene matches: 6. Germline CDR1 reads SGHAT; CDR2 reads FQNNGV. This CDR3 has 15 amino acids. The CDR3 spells CASSSLAGGRNIQYF. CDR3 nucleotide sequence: TGTGCCAGCAGCTCCCTAGCGGGGGGTAGGAACATTCAGTACTTC.

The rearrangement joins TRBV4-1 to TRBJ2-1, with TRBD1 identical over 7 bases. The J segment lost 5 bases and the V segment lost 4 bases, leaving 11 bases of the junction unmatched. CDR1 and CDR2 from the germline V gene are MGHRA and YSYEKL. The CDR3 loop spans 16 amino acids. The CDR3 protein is CASSRPLRDSHNEQFF. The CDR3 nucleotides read TGCGCCAGCAGCCGGCCGCTCCGGGACAGCCACAATGAGCAGTTCTTC.

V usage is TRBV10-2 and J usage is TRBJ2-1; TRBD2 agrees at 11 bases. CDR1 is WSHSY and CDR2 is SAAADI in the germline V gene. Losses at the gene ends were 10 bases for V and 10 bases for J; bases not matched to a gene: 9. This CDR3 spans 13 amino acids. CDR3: CATGTSGGGEQFF. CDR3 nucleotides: TGCGCCACCGGGACTAGCGGAGGGGGGGAGCAGTTCTTC.

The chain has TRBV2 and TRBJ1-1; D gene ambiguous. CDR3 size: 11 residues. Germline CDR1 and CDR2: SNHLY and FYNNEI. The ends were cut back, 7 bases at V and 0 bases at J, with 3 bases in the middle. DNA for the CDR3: TGTGCCAGCATGGTGAACACTGAAGCTTTCTTT. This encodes CASMVNTEAFF.

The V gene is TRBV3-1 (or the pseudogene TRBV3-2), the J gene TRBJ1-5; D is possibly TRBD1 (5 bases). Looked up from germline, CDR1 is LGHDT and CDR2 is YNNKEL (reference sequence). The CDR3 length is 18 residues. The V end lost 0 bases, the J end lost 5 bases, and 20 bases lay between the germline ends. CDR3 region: CASSQDHGQGASDQPQHF. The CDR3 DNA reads TGTGCCAGCAGCCAAGATCATGGGCAGGGAGCATCCGATCAGCCCCAGCATTTT.

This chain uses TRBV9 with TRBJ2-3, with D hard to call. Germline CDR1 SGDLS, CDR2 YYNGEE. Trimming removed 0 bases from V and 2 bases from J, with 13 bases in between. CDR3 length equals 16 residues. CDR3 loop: CASSVDQRRPTDTQYF. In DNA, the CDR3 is TGTGCCAGCAGCGTAGATCAAAGGCGTCCCACAGATACGCAGTATTTT.

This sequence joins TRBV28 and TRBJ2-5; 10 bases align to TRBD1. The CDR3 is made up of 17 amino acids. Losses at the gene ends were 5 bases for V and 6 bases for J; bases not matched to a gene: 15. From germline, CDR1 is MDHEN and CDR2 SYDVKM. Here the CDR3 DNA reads TGTGCCAGCAGTCCCCTAGAACGGGACAGGGGATGGAAGACCCAGTACTTC. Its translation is CASSPLERDRGWKTQYF.

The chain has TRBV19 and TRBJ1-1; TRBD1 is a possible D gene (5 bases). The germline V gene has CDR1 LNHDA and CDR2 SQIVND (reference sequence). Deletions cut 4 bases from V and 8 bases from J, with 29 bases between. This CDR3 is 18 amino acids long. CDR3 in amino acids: CASSKGRGQAGFAAEAFF. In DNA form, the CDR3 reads TGTGCCAGTAGTAAGGGGCGAGGCCAGGCCGGATTTGCCGCCGAAGCTTTCTTT.

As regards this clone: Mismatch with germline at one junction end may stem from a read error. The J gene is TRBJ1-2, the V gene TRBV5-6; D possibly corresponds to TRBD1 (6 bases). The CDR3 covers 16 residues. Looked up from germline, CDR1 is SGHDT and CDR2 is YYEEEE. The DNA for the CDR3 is TGTGCCAGCAACTTGAGACAGGTATTAGCTAACTATGGCTACACCTTC. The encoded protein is CASNLRQVLANYGYTF.

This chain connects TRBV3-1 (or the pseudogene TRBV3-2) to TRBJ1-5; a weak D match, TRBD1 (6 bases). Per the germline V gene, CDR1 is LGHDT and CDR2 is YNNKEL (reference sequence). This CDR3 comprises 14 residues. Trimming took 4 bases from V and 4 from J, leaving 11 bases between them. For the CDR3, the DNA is TGTGCCAGCAGCCCGCACCAGGGGAATCAGCCCCAGCATTTT. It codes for CASSPHQGNQPQHF.

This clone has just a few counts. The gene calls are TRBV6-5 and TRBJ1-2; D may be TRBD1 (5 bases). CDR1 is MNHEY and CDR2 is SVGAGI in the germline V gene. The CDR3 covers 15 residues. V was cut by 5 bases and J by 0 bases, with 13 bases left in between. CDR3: CASSKWDGANYGYTF. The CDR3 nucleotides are TGTGCCAGCAGTAAATGGGACGGAGCTAACTATGGCTACACCTTC.

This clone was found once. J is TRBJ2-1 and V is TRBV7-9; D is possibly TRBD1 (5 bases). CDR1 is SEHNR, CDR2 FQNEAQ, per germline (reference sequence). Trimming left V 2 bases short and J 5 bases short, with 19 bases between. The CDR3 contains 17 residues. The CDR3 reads CASSLPLWARENNEQFF. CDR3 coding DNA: TGTGCCAGCAGCTTACCCTTGTGGGCCAGGGAAAACAATGAGCAGTTCTTC.

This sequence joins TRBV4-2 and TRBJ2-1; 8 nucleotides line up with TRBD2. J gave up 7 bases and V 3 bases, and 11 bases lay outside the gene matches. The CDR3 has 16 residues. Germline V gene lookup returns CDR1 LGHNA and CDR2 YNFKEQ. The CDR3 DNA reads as TGTGCCAGCAGCCAGGTACCGGGGGGGGCTGGAAATGAGCAGTTCTTC. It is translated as CASSQVPGGAGNEQFF.

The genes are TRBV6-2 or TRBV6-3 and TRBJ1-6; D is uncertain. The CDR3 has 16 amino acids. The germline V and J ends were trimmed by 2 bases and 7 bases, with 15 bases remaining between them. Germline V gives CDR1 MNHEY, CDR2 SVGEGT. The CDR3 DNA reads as TGTGCCAGCAGTTACGACCCGAGCCGCCTAAATTCACCCCTCCACTTT. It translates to CASSYDPSRLNSPLHF.

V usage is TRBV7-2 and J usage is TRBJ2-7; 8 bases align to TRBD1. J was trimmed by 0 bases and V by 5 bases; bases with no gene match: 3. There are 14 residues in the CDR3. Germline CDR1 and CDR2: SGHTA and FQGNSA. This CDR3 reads CASSVTGDSYEQYF. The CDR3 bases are TGTGCCAGCAGCGTGACAGGGGACTCCTACGAGCAGTACTTC.

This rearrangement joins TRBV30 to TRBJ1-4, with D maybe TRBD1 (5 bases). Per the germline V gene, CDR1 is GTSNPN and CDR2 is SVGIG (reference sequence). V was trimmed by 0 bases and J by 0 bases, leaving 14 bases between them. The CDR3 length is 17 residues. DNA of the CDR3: TGTGCCTGGAGTGTACCCTCCCGGGGGTCAACTAATGAAAAACTGTTTTTT. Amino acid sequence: CAWSVPSRGSTNEKLFF.

The CDR3 is CASSIQGRGTEAFF. CDR3 sequence (DNA): TGTGCCAGCAGTATACAGGGTAGAGGCACTGAAGCTTTCTTT. The chain is built from TRBV25-1 and TRBJ1-1, with a tentative D call TRBD1 (6 bases). Germline CDR1 is MGHDK and CDR2 is SYGVNS. The CDR3 length is 14 residues. V lost 5 bases to trimming and J lost 4 bases, with 14 bases between them.

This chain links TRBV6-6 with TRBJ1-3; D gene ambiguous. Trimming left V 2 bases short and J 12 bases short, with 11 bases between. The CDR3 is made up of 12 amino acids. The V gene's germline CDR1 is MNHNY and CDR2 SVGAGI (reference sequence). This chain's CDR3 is CASSYPEGFIYF. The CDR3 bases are TGTGCCAGCAGTTACCCCGAAGGGTTCATATATTTT.

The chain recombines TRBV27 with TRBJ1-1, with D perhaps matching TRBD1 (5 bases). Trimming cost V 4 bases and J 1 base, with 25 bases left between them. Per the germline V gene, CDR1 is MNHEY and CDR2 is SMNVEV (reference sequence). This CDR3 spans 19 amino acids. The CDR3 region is CASSSPPLGAQGRNTEAFF. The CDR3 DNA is TGTGCCAGCAGTTCACCCCCACTGGGCGCTCAGGGTAGGAACACTGAAGCTTTCTTT.

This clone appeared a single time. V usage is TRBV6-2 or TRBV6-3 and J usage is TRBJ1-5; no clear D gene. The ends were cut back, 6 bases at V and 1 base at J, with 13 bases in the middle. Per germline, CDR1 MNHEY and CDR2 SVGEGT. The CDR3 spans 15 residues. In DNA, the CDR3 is TGTGCCAGCAGCCAAGTACAGACCAGCAATCAGCCCCAGCATTTT. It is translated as CASSQVQTSNQPQHF.